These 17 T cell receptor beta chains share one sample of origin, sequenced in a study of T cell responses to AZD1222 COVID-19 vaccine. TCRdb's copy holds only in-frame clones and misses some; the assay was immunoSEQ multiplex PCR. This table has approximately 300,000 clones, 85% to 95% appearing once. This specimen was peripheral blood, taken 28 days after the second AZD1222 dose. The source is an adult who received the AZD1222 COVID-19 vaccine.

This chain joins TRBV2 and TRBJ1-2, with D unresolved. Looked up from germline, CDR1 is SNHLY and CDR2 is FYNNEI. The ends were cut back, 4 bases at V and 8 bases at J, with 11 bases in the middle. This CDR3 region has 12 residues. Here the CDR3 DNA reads TGTGCCAGCAGTGTGGCAGCGGAAGGCTACACCTTC. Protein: CASSVAAEGYTF.

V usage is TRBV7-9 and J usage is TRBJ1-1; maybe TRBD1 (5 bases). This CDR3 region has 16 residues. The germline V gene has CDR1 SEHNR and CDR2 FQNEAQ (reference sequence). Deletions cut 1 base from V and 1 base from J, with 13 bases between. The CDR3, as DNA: TGTGCCAGCAGCTTAGTTCCGGACAATGAGAACACTGAAGCTTTCTTT. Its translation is CASSLVPDNENTEAFF.

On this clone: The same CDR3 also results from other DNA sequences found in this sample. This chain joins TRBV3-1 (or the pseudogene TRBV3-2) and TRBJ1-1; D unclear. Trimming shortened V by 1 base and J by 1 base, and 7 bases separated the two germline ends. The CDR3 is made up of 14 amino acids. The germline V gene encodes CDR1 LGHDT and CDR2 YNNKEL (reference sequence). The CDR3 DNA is TGTGCCAGCAGCCAAGGCTTGGGGAACACTGAAGCTTTCTTT. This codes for CASSQGLGNTEAFF.

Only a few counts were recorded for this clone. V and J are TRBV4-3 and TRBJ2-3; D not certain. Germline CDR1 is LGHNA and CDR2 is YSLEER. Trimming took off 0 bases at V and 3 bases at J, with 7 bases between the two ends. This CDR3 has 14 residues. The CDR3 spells CASSQERRTDTQYF. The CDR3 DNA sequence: TGCGCCAGCAGCCAAGAACGCAGGACAGATACGCAGTATTTT.

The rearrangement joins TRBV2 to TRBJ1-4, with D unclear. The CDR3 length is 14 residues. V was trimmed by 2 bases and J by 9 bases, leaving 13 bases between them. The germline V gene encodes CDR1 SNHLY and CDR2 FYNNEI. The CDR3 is CASSEMLVGKKLFF. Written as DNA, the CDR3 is TGTGCCAGCAGTGAAATGTTGGTGGGGAAAAAACTGTTTTTT. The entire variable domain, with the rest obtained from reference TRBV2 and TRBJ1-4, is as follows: EPEVTQTPSHQVTQMGQEVILRCVPISNHLYFYWYRQILGQKVEFLVSFYNNEISEKSEIFDDQFSVERPDGSNFTLKIRSTKLEDSAMYFCASSEMLVGKKLFFGSGTQLSVL.

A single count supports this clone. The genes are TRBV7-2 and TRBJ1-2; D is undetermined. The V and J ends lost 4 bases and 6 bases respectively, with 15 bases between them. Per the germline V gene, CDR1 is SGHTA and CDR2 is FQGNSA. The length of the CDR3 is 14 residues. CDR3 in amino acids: CASSSPGRENGYTF. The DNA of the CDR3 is TGTGCCAGCAGCTCCCCGGGCCGCGAGAATGGCTACACCTTC.

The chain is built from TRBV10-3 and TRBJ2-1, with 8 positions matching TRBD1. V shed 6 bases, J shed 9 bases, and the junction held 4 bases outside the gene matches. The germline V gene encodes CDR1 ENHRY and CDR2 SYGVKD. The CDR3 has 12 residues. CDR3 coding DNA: TGTGCCATCAGCGAGGACAGGGCTGAGCAGTTCTTC. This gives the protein CAISEDRAEQFF.

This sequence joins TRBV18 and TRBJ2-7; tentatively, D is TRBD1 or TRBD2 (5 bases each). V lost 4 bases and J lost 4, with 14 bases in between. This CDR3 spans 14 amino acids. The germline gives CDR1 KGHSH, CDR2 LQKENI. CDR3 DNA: TGTGCCAGCTCACTCGGGACCACCGTTTACGAGCAGTACTTC. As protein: CASSLGTTVYEQYF.

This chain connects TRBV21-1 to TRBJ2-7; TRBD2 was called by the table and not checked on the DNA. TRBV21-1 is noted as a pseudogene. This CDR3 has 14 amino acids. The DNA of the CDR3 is TGTGCCAGCAGCACTGGACTAGCGGTCCACGAGCAGTACTTC. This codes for CASSTGLAVHEQYF.

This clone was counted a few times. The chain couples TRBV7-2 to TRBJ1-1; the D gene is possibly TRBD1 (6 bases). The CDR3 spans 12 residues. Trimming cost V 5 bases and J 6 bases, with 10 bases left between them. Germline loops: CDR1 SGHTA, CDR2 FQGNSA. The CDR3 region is CASSPHRAEAFF. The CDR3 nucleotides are TGTGCCAGCAGCCCCCACAGGGCTGAAGCTTTCTTT. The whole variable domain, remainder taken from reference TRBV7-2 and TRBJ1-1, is GAGVSQSPSNKVTEKGKDVELRCDPISGHTALYWYRQSLGQGLEFLIYFQGNSAPDKSGLPSDRFSAERTGGSVSTLTIQRTQQEDSAVYLCASSPHRAEAFFGQGTRLTVV.

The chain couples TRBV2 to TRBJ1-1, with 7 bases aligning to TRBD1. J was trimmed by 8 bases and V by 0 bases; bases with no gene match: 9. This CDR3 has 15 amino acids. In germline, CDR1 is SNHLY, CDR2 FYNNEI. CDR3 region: CASSEALRDSQEAFF. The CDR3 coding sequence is TGTGCCAGCAGTGAAGCGCTTCGGGACAGCCAAGAAGCTTTCTTT.

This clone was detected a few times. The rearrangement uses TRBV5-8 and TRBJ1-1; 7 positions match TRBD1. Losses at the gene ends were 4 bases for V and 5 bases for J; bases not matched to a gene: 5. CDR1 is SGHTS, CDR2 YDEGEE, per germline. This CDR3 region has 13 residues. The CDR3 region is CASSVQGWTEAFF. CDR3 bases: TGTGCCAGCAGCGTACAGGGGTGGACTGAAGCTTTCTTT.

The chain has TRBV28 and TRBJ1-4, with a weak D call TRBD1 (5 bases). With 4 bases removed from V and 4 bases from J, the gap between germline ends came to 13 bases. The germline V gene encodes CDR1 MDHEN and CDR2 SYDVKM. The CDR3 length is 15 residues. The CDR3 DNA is TGTGCCAGCAGTTCGGAAGATAGGGGTAATGAAAAACTGTTTTTT. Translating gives CASSSEDRGNEKLFF.

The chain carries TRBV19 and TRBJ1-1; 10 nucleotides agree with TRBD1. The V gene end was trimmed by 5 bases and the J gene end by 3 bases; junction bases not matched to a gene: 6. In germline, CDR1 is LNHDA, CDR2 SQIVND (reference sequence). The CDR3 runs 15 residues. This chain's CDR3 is CASSWTGQGDTEAFF. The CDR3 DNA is TGTGCCAGTAGTTGGACCGGACAGGGGGACACTGAAGCTTTCTTT.

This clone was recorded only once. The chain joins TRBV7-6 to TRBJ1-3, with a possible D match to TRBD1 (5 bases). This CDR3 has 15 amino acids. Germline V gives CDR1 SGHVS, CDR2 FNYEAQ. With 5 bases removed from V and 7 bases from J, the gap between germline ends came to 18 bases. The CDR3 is CASSLEFGSGNTIYF. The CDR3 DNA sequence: TGTGCCAGCAGCCTGGAGTTTGGCTCAGGGAACACCATATATTTT.

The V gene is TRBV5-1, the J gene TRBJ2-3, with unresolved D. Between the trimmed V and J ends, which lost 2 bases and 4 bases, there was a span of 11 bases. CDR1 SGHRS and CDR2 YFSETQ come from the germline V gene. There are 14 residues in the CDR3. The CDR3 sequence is CASSLSTRADTQYF. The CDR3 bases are TGCGCCAGCAGCTTATCCACTCGGGCAGATACGCAGTATTTT.

The CDR3 coding sequence is TGTGCCAGCAGCCGACAGGGGGGAGCTGAAGCTTTCTTT. Encoded protein: CASSRQGGAEAFF. The gene calls are TRBV3-1 (or the pseudogene TRBV3-2) and TRBJ1-1, with 9 bases fitting TRBD1. The ends lost 4 bases at V and 6 bases at J; junction bases unmatched: 3. The CDR3 is 13 amino acids. The germline V gene has CDR1 LGHDT and CDR2 YNNKEL (reference sequence).